Below, 24 T cell receptor beta chains from the same sample are listed, as sequenced in a study. Each CDR3 protein is one row after TCRdb ran MiXCR on the RT-PCR reads. The profile shows approximately 720,000 distinct CDR3 sequences, 13% to 15% of them singletons. The sequencing input was memory CD4+ T cells from blood. These receptors originate from a female donor in good health, serving as a healthy control.

This clonotype has at least ten counts. This chain connects TRBV29-1 to TRBJ2-2; D is unclear. The germline CDR1 and CDR2 sequences are SQVTM and ANQGSEA. The CDR3 length is 13 residues. V was trimmed by 3 bases and J by 5 bases, leaving 10 bases between them. This chain's CDR3 is CSVEGRGTGELFF. The CDR3, as DNA: TGCAGCGTTGAGGGAAGAGGAACCGGGGAGCTGTTTTTT.

This clonotype was counted between two and nine times. The DNA is left out, because the CDR3 cannot be placed on it with certainty; the CDR3 is given as TCRdb lists it. This rearrangement joins TRBV3-1 to TRBJ2-2; TRBD1 was called by the table and not checked on the DNA. CDR1 is LGHDT, CDR2 YNNKEL, per germline (reference sequence). The CDR3 length is 13 residues, termini included. Here the CDR3 reads CASSQDRAGSCFF.

The V gene is TRBV20-1, the J gene TRBJ2-1; D is perhaps TRBD1 or TRBD2 (5 bases each). V was pared by 6 bases and J by 5 bases, with 14 bases between. There are 13 residues in the CDR3. Germline V gene data show CDR1 as DFQATT and CDR2 as SNEGSKA (reference sequence). In DNA form, the CDR3 reads TGCAGTGCCAGGGACGCCCAAAACAATGAGCAGTTCTTC. Protein: CSARDAQNNEQFF.

This clonotype has just a few counts. This sequence joins TRBV5-1 and TRBJ2-1, with 10 bases fitting TRBD2. The J segment lost 4 bases and the V segment lost 4 bases, leaving 11 bases of the junction unmatched. This CDR3 region has 17 residues. Germline V CDR1 and CDR2: SGHRS, YFSETQ. CDR3 nucleotide sequence: TGCGCCAGCAGCAATAGCGGGGGGTTTGTCTCTTACAATGAGCAGTTCTTC. Its translation is CASSNSGGFVSYNEQFF.

The genes are TRBV6-6 and TRBJ2-1; TRBD2 matches at 12 bases. Germline V gives CDR1 MNHNY, CDR2 SVGAGI (reference sequence). The CDR3 totals 15 residues. The V and J ends lost 6 bases and 4 bases, in that order; junction bases with no gene match: 4. In DNA form, the CDR3 reads TGTGCCAGCAGGCAAACTAGCGGGGGGTACAATGAGCAGTTCTTC. Residues: CASRQTSGGYNEQFF.

The chain uses TRBV12-3 or TRBV12-4 and TRBJ2-3, with 8 bases identical to TRBD2. This CDR3 contains 16 residues. V lost 6 bases, J lost 3 bases, and 11 bases stayed unmatched. Here the CDR3 reads CASSHSGRGWTDTQYF. In nucleotides, the CDR3 is TGTGCCAGCAGCCACTCCGGGAGGGGTTGGACAGATACGCAGTATTTT.

This clonotype occurred many times. This rearrangement joins TRBV20-1 to TRBJ1-2; no clear D. Trimming removed 0 bases at V and 4 bases at J, with 18 bases between. Germline values: CDR1 DFQATT, CDR2 SNEGSKA (reference sequence). The CDR3 covers 16 residues. CDR3 nucleotide sequence: TGCAGTGCTAGAGATGAGGCCTCGGGCGTGCTCTATGGCTACACCTTC. Its protein is CSARDEASGVLYGYTF.

At least ten counts were recorded for this clonotype. Here the CDR3 DNA reads TGCAGTGCTAGTAGCAGGGGGTCCACGAGCAATCAGCCCCAGCATTTT. This gives the protein CSASSRGSTSNQPQHF. This sequence joins TRBV20-1 and TRBJ1-5; 7 nucleotides agree with TRBD1. With V trimmed by 3 bases and J by 1 base, 9 bases remained unmatched. Germline CDR1 DFQATT, CDR2 SNEGSKA (reference sequence). This CDR3 has 16 amino acids.

This clonotype was counted many times. This chain uses TRBV24-1 with TRBJ2-5; D unresolved. Trimming removed 8 bases from V and 4 bases from J, with 13 bases in between. The germline CDR1 and CDR2 sequences are KGHDR and SFDVKD. The length of the CDR3 is 13 residues. CDR3 sequence (DNA): TGTGCCACCACCGGACCCATAGCAGAGACCCAGTACTTC. Translating it yields CATTGPIAETQYF.

The table lists this clonotype with many counts. The chain has TRBV20-1 and TRBJ2-7; D gene unclear. Trimming took 3 bases from V and 3 from J, leaving 12 bases between them. Looked up from germline, CDR1 is DFQATT and CDR2 is SNEGSKA (reference sequence). The CDR3 has 13 amino acids. For the CDR3, the DNA is TGCAGTGCTAGCGAGCGCACGCTCTACGAGCAGTACTTC. Translated: CSASERTLYEQYF.

This clonotype was detected only a few times. The chain employs TRBV24-1 and TRBJ1-3; D call uncertain. V lost 0 bases and J lost 4, with 3 bases in between. Germline loops: CDR1 KGHDR, CDR2 SFDVKD. CDR3 length equals 13 residues. CDR3 DNA sequence: TGTGCCACCAGTGATTTGAAGGGAAACACCATATATTTT. Translation gives CATSDLKGNTIYF.

This clonotype was observed a handful of times. The rearrangement uses TRBV6-5 and TRBJ2-3; TRBD1 might be the D (5 bases). This CDR3 has 17 residues. Trimming shortened V by 7 bases and J by 12 bases, and 32 bases separated the two germline ends. Per germline, CDR1 MNHEY and CDR2 SVGAGI. CDR3: CASKRLDGGARYFNQYF. The CDR3 coding sequence is TGTGCCAGCAAAAGGCTTGACGGTGGGGCTAGATACTTTAATCAGTATTTT.

This clonotype was counted a few times. The rearrangement links TRBV12-3 or TRBV12-4 to TRBJ1-1; tentatively, D is TRBD1 (5 bases). V lost 5 bases, J lost 5 bases, and 15 bases lay in between. This CDR3 region has 14 residues. CDR3 amino acids: CASSPTVSGTEAFF. The CDR3 DNA sequence: TGTGCCAGCAGTCCGACAGTCTCGGGGACTGAAGCTTTCTTT.

This clonotype was seen a few times. The rearrangement uses TRBV9 and TRBJ1-2; 12 bases match TRBD1. Per germline, CDR1 SGDLS and CDR2 YYNGEE. With 4 bases clipped from V and 6 bases from J, the junction kept 13 bases outside the gene matches. The CDR3 contains 17 residues. The chain's CDR3 is CASSPRDRGLYGDGYTF. CDR3 DNA sequence: TGTGCCAGCAGCCCCCGGGACAGGGGGCTGTACGGGGATGGCTACACCTTC.

In this sample, this clonotype turned up a few times. V and J are TRBV15 and TRBJ2-5; 7 bases match TRBD1. Germline lookup yields CDR1 LNHNV and CDR2 YYDKDF (reference sequence). V shed 5 bases, J shed 1 base, and the junction held 7 bases outside the gene matches. The CDR3 sequence is 15 residues long. This chain's CDR3 is CATSRLGQSQETQYF. The CDR3 DNA is TGTGCCACCAGCCGATTGGGACAGAGCCAAGAGACCCAGTACTTC. Based on the CDR3 plus reference TRBV15 and TRBJ2-5, the full variable domain is DAMVIQNPRYQVTQFGKPVTLSCSQTLNHNVMYWYQQKSSQAPKLLFHYYDKDFNNEADTPDNFQSRRPNTSFCFLDIRSPGLGDTAMYLCATSRLGQSQETQYFGPGTRLLVL.

The rearrangement uses TRBV5-6 and TRBJ1-1, with D uncertain. V was shortened by 4 bases and J by 3 bases, with 13 bases between the two germline ends. This CDR3 is built from 14 residues. CDR1 and CDR2 from the germline V gene are SGHDT and YYEEEE. CDR3 protein: CASSLDELDTEAFF. The DNA of the CDR3 is TGTGCCAGCAGCCTTGATGAATTAGACACTGAAGCTTTCTTT. The full variable domain, in which reference TRBV5-6 and TRBJ1-1 provide the parts outside the CDR3, is DAGVTQSPTHLIKTRGQQVTLRCSPKSGHDTVSWYQQALGQGPQFIFQYYEEEERQRGNFPDRFSGHQFPNYSSELNVNALLLGDSALYLCASSLDELDTEAFFGQGTRLTVV.

This clonotype has a count of ten or more. The chain combines TRBV5-1 with TRBJ2-3, with D perhaps TRBD1 (6 bases). In germline, CDR1 is SGHRS, CDR2 YFSETQ. The CDR3 covers 15 residues. Trimming left V 0 bases short and J 2 bases short, with 10 bases between. Here the CDR3 DNA reads TGCGCCAGCAGCTTGGTTACAGGGACCACAGATACGCAGTATTTT. This codes for CASSLVTGTTDTQYF. The complete variable domain, with remaining parts taken from reference TRBV5-1 and TRBJ2-3, reads KAGVTQTPRYLIKTRGQQVTLSCSPISGHRSVSWYQQTPGQGLQFLFEYFSETQRNKGNFPGRFSGRQFSNSRSEMNVSTLELGDSALYLCASSLVTGTTDTQYFGPGTRLTVL.

The chain couples TRBV7-9 to TRBJ1-6; no definite D call. V lost 6 bases to trimming and J lost 5 bases, with 11 bases between them. Germline V lookup: CDR1 SEHNR, CDR2 FQNEAQ (reference sequence). CDR3 size: 14 residues. CDR3 residues: CASSLTRDNSPLHF. The CDR3 nucleotides read TGTGCCAGCAGTTTGACTAGAGATAATTCACCCCTCCACTTT.

The chain couples TRBV27 to TRBJ1-2; 12 bases line up with TRBD1. The V and J ends lost 4 bases and 8 bases, in that order; junction bases with no gene match: 8. The CDR3 totals 15 residues. Germline CDR1 and CDR2: MNHEY and SMNVEV (reference sequence). CDR3 sequence reads: CASSSPGQGAWGYTF. The CDR3, as DNA: TGTGCCAGCAGTTCGCCGGGACAGGGGGCGTGGGGCTACACCTTC.

The gene calls are TRBV5-1 and TRBJ1-3; D is unresolved. The CDR3 extends over 16 amino acids. Trimming took 0 bases from V and 0 from J, leaving 10 bases between them. Germline loops: CDR1 SGHRS, CDR2 YFSETQ. CDR3 in DNA: TGCGCCAGCAGCTTGGTACCACAGTACTCTGGAAACACCATATATTTT. This translates into CASSLVPQYSGNTIYF.

This clonotype was found many times. V usage is TRBV4-2 and J usage is TRBJ2-7, with TRBD1 matching 8 bases. This CDR3 has 14 amino acids. Per germline, CDR1 LGHNA and CDR2 YNFKEQ. Losses at the gene ends were 4 bases for V and 2 bases for J; bases not matched to a gene: 4. This CDR3 reads CASSRGTGPYEQYF. Here the CDR3 DNA reads TGTGCCAGCAGCCGAGGGACAGGCCCCTACGAGCAGTACTTC.

In this sample, this clonotype turned up a few times. The chain uses TRBV2 and TRBJ2-7; possible D gene TRBD2, 6 bases. Germline CDR1 reads SNHLY; CDR2 reads FYNNEI. Trimming cost V 3 bases and J 5 bases, with 14 bases left between them. The CDR3 has 14 residues. For the CDR3, the DNA is TGTGCCAGCAGTGAGGAGGGTCTCGGGGACGAGCAGTACTTC. Translated: CASSEEGLGDEQYF.

This clonotype was counted many times. The J gene is TRBJ2-3, the V gene TRBV29-1, with TRBD2 matching over 7 bases. The CDR3 has 13 residues. Trimming removed 7 bases from V and 5 bases from J; junction bases left unmatched: 9. CDR1 and CDR2 (germline): SQVTM, ANQGSEA. The CDR3 bases are TGCAGCGGTACACTAGCGACCGAAGATACGCAGTATTTT. This sequence encodes CSGTLATEDTQYF.

This clonotype has only a few counts. The chain uses TRBV12-3 or TRBV12-4 and TRBJ2-3; 7 bases map to TRBD2. J gave up 1 base and V 4 bases, and 8 bases lay outside the gene matches. The CDR3 length is 16 residues. DNA for the CDR3: TGTGCCAGCAGTTCGGGGCTAACTAGCGGCACAGATACGCAGTATTTT. It translates to CASSSGLTSGTDTQYF.